This is a list of T cell receptor beta chains from one sample in a study of T cell changes during pregnancy in multiple sclerosis. TCRdb's copy holds only in-frame clones and misses some; the assay was immunoSEQ multiplex PCR. The sample consists of roughly 40,000 clones, 91% of them appearing once. The sample in question was CD4+ T cells from peripheral blood mononuclear cells, obtained in the second trimester of pregnancy. These receptors all come from a female donor in good health, enrolled as a control in a pregnancy study. Both conserved end residues are part of each CDR3. A D gene is named only where the DNA matches it firmly. Clone size is stated in some rows and not others, as once, few, many or a class when expanded.

J gene: TRBJ1-3
CDR3 length: 16
clone size: NA
D gene: NA
V gene: TRBV7-2
CDR3 protein: CASSLASGASGNTIYF

J gene: TRBJ2-1
CDR3 length: 11
clone size: NA
D gene: NA
V gene: TRBV9
CDR3 protein: CASSVADEQFF

J gene: TRBJ2-3
CDR3 length: 13
clone size: once
D gene: NA
V gene: TRBV5-1
CDR3 protein: CASSLAGTDTQYF

J gene: TRBJ2-3
CDR3 length: 15
clone size: NA
D gene: NA
V gene: TRBV4-2
CDR3 protein: CASSQVRGSTDTQYF

J gene: TRBJ1-5
CDR3 length: 14
clone size: NA
D gene: NA
V gene: TRBV28
CDR3 protein: CASSLGGGNQPQHF

J gene: TRBJ2-1
CDR3 length: 16
clone size: once
D gene: TRBD2
V gene: TRBV6-6
CDR3 protein: CASSYSSGSSYNEQFF

J gene: TRBJ2-7
CDR3 length: 13
clone size: NA
D gene: TRBD2
V gene: TRBV27
CDR3 protein: CASSATSGGVQYF

J gene: TRBJ2-3
CDR3 length: 17
clone size: NA
D gene: TRBD2
V gene: TRBV11-2
CDR3 protein: CASSPTGTSERTDTQYF

J gene: TRBJ1-5
CDR3 length: 15
clone size: NA
D gene: NA
V gene: TRBV30
CDR3 protein: CAWSRGLYSNQPQHF

J gene: TRBJ2-3
CDR3 length: 14
clone size: NA
D gene: TRBD1
V gene: TRBV5-6
CDR3 protein: CASSPGTVPDTQYF

J gene: TRBJ2-5
CDR3 length: 13
clone size: NA
D gene: TRBD1
V gene: TRBV6-5
CDR3 protein: CASSRDRGETQYF

J gene: TRBJ2-7
CDR3 length: 15
clone size: NA
D gene: NA
V gene: TRBV19
CDR3 protein: CASSLFSAVYHEQYF

J gene: TRBJ1-2
CDR3 length: 15
clone size: once
D gene: NA
V gene: TRBV2
CDR3 protein: CASSGRGGISSGYTF

J gene: TRBJ1-4
CDR3 length: 18
clone size: NA
D gene: NA
V gene: TRBV5-6
CDR3 protein: CASSLDTGRHSTNEKLFF

J gene: TRBJ2-7
CDR3 length: 15
clone size: few
D gene: TRBD2
V gene: TRBV7-9
CDR3 protein: CASQTISGTSNEQYF

J gene: TRBJ1-5
CDR3 length: 15
clone size: NA
D gene: NA
V gene: TRBV12-5
CDR3 protein: CASGLVPRGNQPQHF

J gene: TRBJ1-2
CDR3 length: 15
clone size: NA
D gene: NA
V gene: TRBV18
CDR3 protein: CASSPQSTGDYGYTF

J gene: TRBJ2-7
CDR3 length: 15
clone size: NA
D gene: TRBD2
V gene: TRBV6-5
CDR3 protein: CASSLTSGGSYEQYF

J gene: TRBJ2-5
CDR3 length: 13
clone size: NA
D gene: NA
V gene: TRBV6-5
CDR3 protein: CASTKKGGETQYF

J gene: TRBJ1-1
CDR3 length: 15
clone size: NA
D gene: NA
V gene: TRBV13
CDR3 protein: CASSSRLEGSTEAFF

J gene: TRBJ2-2
CDR3 length: 18
clone size: NA
D gene: TRBD2
V gene: TRBV9
CDR3 protein: CASSVPAMAGGRTGELFF

J gene: TRBJ2-1
CDR3 length: 11
clone size: NA
D gene: NA
V gene: TRBV20-1
CDR3 protein: CSASPGSHRFF

J gene: TRBJ2-3
CDR3 length: 15
clone size: once
D gene: NA
V gene: TRBV10-3
CDR3 protein: CAISGGGGRTDTQYF

J gene: TRBJ2-5
CDR3 length: 17
clone size: few
D gene: TRBD2
V gene: TRBV5-6
CDR3 protein: CASSSRTSGGAQETQYF

J gene: TRBJ2-4
CDR3 length: 17
clone size: NA
D gene: TRBD1
V gene: TRBV5-4
CDR3 protein: CASSLVGTVTAKNIQYF

J gene: TRBJ1-5
CDR3 length: 18
clone size: once
D gene: NA
V gene: TRBV23-1
CDR3 protein: CASSQSIREGYSNQPQHF

J gene: TRBJ2-7
CDR3 length: 16
clone size: NA
D gene: NA
V gene: TRBV5-4
CDR3 protein: CASSTGGARGSYEQYF

J gene: TRBJ1-2
CDR3 length: 13
clone size: few
D gene: NA
V gene: TRBV4-2
CDR3 protein: CASSREDRQTPTF

J gene: TRBJ2-1
CDR3 length: 16
clone size: NA
D gene: TRBD2
V gene: TRBV7-2
CDR3 protein: CASSSKREGPYNEQFF

J gene: TRBJ2-3
CDR3 length: 15
clone size: NA
D gene: NA
V gene: TRBV9
CDR3 protein: CASSSRGALADTQYF

J gene: TRBJ2-2
CDR3 length: 15
clone size: NA
D gene: NA
V gene: TRBV30
CDR3 protein: CAWSARGLSTGELFF

J gene: TRBJ1-1
CDR3 length: 13
clone size: NA
D gene: NA
V gene: TRBV29-1
CDR3 protein: CSVVIGGVGEAFF

J gene: TRBJ2-2
CDR3 length: 16
clone size: few
D gene: NA
V gene: TRBV4-2
CDR3 protein: CASSPLSSGLTGELFF

J gene: TRBJ2-3
CDR3 length: 12
clone size: NA
D gene: NA
V gene: TRBV11-3
CDR3 protein: CASSPELGTQYF

J gene: TRBJ2-1
CDR3 length: 12
clone size: NA
D gene: NA
V gene: TRBV28
CDR3 protein: CASSFGQFEQFF

J gene: TRBJ2-7
CDR3 length: 13
clone size: few
D gene: TRBD1
V gene: TRBV11-2
CDR3 protein: CASSWGQSYEQYF

J gene: TRBJ2-5
CDR3 length: 13
clone size: NA
D gene: NA
V gene: TRBV7-6
CDR3 protein: CASSVGTQETQYF

J gene: TRBJ2-7
CDR3 length: 15
clone size: once
D gene: TRBD1
V gene: TRBV28
CDR3 protein: CASRPSGGANYEQYF

J gene: TRBJ2-5
CDR3 length: 11
clone size: NA
D gene: NA
V gene: TRBV7-6
CDR3 protein: CASSSQETQYF

J gene: TRBJ1-2
CDR3 length: 11
clone size: NA
D gene: NA
V gene: TRBV5-6
CDR3 protein: CASSSRGGYTF

J gene: TRBJ1-1
CDR3 length: 13
clone size: few
D gene: NA
V gene: TRBV6-1
CDR3 protein: CASGKTGNTEAFF

J gene: TRBJ1-1
CDR3 length: 14
clone size: NA
D gene: NA
V gene: TRBV7-2
CDR3 protein: CASSLKRADTEAFF

J gene: TRBJ2-2
CDR3 length: 15
clone size: NA
D gene: TRBD2
V gene: TRBV5-1
CDR3 protein: CASSLWRGGHGELFF

J gene: TRBJ1-4
CDR3 length: 14
clone size: NA
D gene: NA
V gene: TRBV7-2
CDR3 protein: CASNLVGGSEKLFF

J gene: TRBJ1-1
CDR3 length: 15
clone size: NA
D gene: NA
V gene: TRBV19
CDR3 protein: CASSNPSVTNTEAFF